The clone carrying this T cell receptor beta chain was seen a handful of times. Antigen specificity is unknown. This sample is drawn from a study of cytomegalovirus exposure and HLA in healthy donors. Study as a whole: HLA-typed donors contributed 65 million to 95 million unique TCRs, which were held in an early data release.

Primers: 60 Vbeta forward and 13 Jbeta reverse. In the original processing: Later work found approximately 87 million unique TCR beta chains, with roughly 11 million shared. TCRdb's copy holds only in-frame clones and misses some; the assay was immunoSEQ multiplex PCR. D and trimming were read from the DNA, whereas the V and J calls and clone size are those reported in that table. This sample has about 140,000 clones; 82% occur once, and the top ten carry roughly 3.2%. This CDR3 contains 14 residues. Germline V gives CDR1 MNHNS, CDR2 SASEGT. Trimming cost V 5 bases and J 6 bases, with 17 bases left between them. Study-wide results and limits: Later on, an analysis found that several of the most significant clusters appeared to be linked to common viral pathogens, which included parvovirus B19.

The TCR originated in a man younger than 35 in good health and CMV-seropositive. This chain uses TRBV6-1 with TRBJ2-7; D possibly corresponds to TRBD2 (6 bases). Sequencing used PBMCs. The CDR3 DNA follows: TGTGCCAGCAGTCCCACCGGGGGTTCGTCCGAGCAGTACTTC. It is translated as CASSPTGGSSEQYF.